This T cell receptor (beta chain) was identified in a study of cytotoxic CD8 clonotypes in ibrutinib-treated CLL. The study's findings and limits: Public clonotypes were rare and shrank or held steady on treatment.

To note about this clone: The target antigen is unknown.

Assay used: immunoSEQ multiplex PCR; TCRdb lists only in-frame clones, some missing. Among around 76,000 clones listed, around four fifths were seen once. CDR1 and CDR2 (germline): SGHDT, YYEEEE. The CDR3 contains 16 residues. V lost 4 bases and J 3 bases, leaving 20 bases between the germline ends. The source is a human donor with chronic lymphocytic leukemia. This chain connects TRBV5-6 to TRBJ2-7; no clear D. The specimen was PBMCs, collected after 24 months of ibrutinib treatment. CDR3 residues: CASSTRTLGRGYEQYF. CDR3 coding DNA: TGTGCCAGCAGCACCCGGACCCTGGGTCGTGGCTACGAGCAGTACTTC.